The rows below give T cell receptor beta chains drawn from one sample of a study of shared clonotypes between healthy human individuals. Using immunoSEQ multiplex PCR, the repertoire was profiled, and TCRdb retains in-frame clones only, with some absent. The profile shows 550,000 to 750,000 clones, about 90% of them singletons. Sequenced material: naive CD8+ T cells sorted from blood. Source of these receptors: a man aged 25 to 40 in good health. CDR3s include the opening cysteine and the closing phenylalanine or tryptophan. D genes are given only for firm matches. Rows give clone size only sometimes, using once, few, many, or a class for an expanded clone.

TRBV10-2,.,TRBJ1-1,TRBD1,CASSESGQGVMNTEAFF,TGCGCCAGCAGTGAGTCGGGCCAGGGGGTCATGAACACTGAAGCTTTCTTT
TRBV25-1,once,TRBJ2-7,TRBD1,CASSDSGQGADEQYF,TGTGCCAGCAGTGACTCCGGACAGGGGGCTGACGAGCAGTACTTC
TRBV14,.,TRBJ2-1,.,CASSQELGLGGNANNEQFF,TGTGCCAGCAGCCAAGAGTTGGGGCTGGGCGGGAACGCGAACAATGAGCAGTTCTTC
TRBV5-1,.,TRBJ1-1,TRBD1,CASGVGTATEAFF,TGCGCCAGCGGAGTGGGGACAGCCACTGAAGCTTTCTTT
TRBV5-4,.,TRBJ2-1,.,CASSRDGNEQFF,TGTGCCAGCAGCCGGGACGGGAATGAGCAGTTCTTC
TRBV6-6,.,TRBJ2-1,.,CASSYGRGTYNEQFF,TGTGCCAGCAGTTACGGGAGGGGGACCTACAATGAGCAGTTCTTC
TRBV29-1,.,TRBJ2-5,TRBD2,CSVEGLADQAQETQYF,TGCAGCGTTGAGGGACTAGCAGACCAAGCCCAAGAGACCCAGTACTTC
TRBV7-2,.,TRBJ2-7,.,CASSLLGGSYEQYF,TGTGCCAGCAGCTTACTCGGGGGTTCCTACGAGCAGTACTTC
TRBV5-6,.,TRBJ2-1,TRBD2,CASSLDGLAYNEQFF,TGTGCCAGCAGCTTGGATGGACTAGCGTACAATGAGCAGTTCTTC
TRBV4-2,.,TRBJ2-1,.,CASSPFIDREQFF,TGTGCCAGCAGCCCCTTTATCGACAGGGAGCAGTTCTTC
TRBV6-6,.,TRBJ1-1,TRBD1,CASSSRQGWTEAFF,TGTGCCAGCAGCTCTAGACAGGGGTGGACTGAAGCTTTCTTT
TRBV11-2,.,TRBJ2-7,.,CASSLYPGNIYEQYF,TGTGCCAGCAGCTTATATCCGGGAAATATCTACGAGCAGTACTTC
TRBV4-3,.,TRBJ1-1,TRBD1,CASSPVGQGRLMNTEAFF,TGCGCCAGCAGCCCCGTGGGACAGGGGCGTCTCATGAACACTGAAGCTTTCTTT
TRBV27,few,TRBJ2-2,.,CASSLYRNTGELFF,TGTGCCAGCAGTTTATACCGGAACACCGGGGAGCTGTTTTTT
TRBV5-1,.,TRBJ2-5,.,CASSLASMAETQYF,TGCGCCAGCAGCTTGGCCTCGATGGCTGAGACCCAGTACTTC
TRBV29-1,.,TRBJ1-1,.,CSASQEGTEAFF,TGCAGCGCTTCACAGGAGGGGACTGAAGCTTTCTTT
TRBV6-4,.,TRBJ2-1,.,CASSEDVVSYNEQFF,TGTGCCAGCAGTGAAGATGTAGTCTCCTACAATGAGCAGTTCTTC